The rows below give T cell receptor beta chains drawn from one sample of a study of blood T cell repertoires in COVID-19. The method was immunoSEQ multiplex PCR; TCRdb's version includes in-frame clones alone and lacks a portion of them. The sample yields roughly 70,000 clones, 73% seen once. The sequenced sample consisted of peripheral blood. The receptors derive from a man aged 60 to 75 with acute or convalescent COVID-19. Both conserved end residues are part of each CDR3. Each record gives: D gene, V gene, clone size, J gene, CDR3 protein, CDR3 DNA. D genes are given only for firm matches. The size entry is marked missing in some rows and otherwise reads once, few, many or a size class.

d_gene: TRBD1; v_gene: TRBV19; abundance: NA; j_gene: TRBJ1-4; CDR3aa: CASSRRGSSTGVDEKLFF; CDR3nt: TGTGCCAGTAGTCGCAGGGGGAGTTCGACAGGAGTAGATGAAAAACTGTTTTTT
d_gene: TRBD2; v_gene: TRBV27; abundance: NA; j_gene: TRBJ2-1; CDR3aa: CASYRWTSGYNEQFF; CDR3nt: TGTGCCAGCTACCGATGGACTAGCGGTTACAATGAGCAGTTCTTC
d_gene: TRBD2; v_gene: TRBV24-1; abundance: NA; j_gene: TRBJ2-1; CDR3aa: CATSDPGGSGGSYNEQFF; CDR3nt: TGTGCCACCAGTGATCCCGGGGGTAGCGGGGGCTCCTACAATGAGCAGTTCTTC
d_gene: NA; v_gene: TRBV6-5; abundance: NA; j_gene: TRBJ2-5; CDR3aa: CASSKNIEETQYF; CDR3nt: TGTGCCAGCAGTAAAAACATCGAAGAGACCCAGTACTTC
d_gene: NA; v_gene: TRBV18; abundance: NA; j_gene: TRBJ2-5; CDR3aa: CASSPGAVETQYF; CDR3nt: TGTGCCAGCTCACCGGGGGCGGTAGAGACCCAGTACTTC
d_gene: NA; v_gene: TRBV7-6; abundance: NA; j_gene: TRBJ2-7; CDR3aa: CASSRGGRTGPYEQYF; CDR3nt: TGTGCCAGCAGCAGAGGGGGGCGGACAGGACCATACGAGCAGTACTTC
d_gene: TRBD1; v_gene: TRBV5-1; abundance: once; j_gene: TRBJ2-5; CDR3aa: CASSIGQGAPVETQYF; CDR3nt: TGCGCCAGCAGCATCGGACAGGGGGCTCCTGTGGAGACCCAGTACTTC
d_gene: NA; v_gene: TRBV12-3/TRBV12-4; abundance: few; j_gene: TRBJ1-1; CDR3aa: CASSNTEKAFF; CDR3nt: TGTGCCAGCAGTAATACCGAGAAAGCTTTCTTT
d_gene: TRBD1; v_gene: TRBV11-3; abundance: once; j_gene: TRBJ2-1; CDR3aa: CASSFPGQGSEQFF; CDR3nt: TGTGCCAGCAGCTTCCCGGGACAGGGATCTGAGCAGTTCTTC
d_gene: TRBD2; v_gene: TRBV28; abundance: NA; j_gene: TRBJ2-2; CDR3aa: CASIKPGLAGHTGELFF; CDR3nt: TGTGCCAGCATTAAACCGGGACTAGCGGGCCACACCGGGGAGCTGTTTTTT
d_gene: TRBD1; v_gene: TRBV5-6; abundance: once; j_gene: TRBJ1-1; CDR3aa: CASSLEGQGATEAFF; CDR3nt: TGTGCCAGCAGCTTGGAGGGACAGGGAGCCACTGAAGCTTTCTTT
d_gene: TRBD1; v_gene: TRBV12-5; abundance: NA; j_gene: TRBJ2-1; CDR3aa: CASGLGYLGTGSFF; CDR3nt: TGTGCTAGTGGTTTGGGGTATCTGGGGACAGGGTCGTTCTTC
d_gene: NA; v_gene: TRBV2; abundance: NA; j_gene: TRBJ1-2; CDR3aa: CASSGLQTSGYTF; CDR3nt: TGTGCCAGCAGTGGGCTACAGACCTCAGGCTACACCTTC
d_gene: NA; v_gene: TRBV12-3/TRBV12-4; abundance: NA; j_gene: TRBJ1-5; CDR3aa: CASTVAGSQPQHF; CDR3nt: TGTGCCAGCACGGTGGCGGGGAGTCAGCCCCAGCATTTT
d_gene: NA; v_gene: TRBV7-3; abundance: NA; j_gene: TRBJ2-2; CDR3aa: CASSLAGASNGVGELFF; CDR3nt: TGTGCCAGCAGCTTAGCGGGGGCCTCAAACGGGGTCGGGGAGCTGTTTTTT
d_gene: NA; v_gene: TRBV6-5; abundance: NA; j_gene: TRBJ2-5; CDR3aa: CASSPILDSETQYF; CDR3nt: TGTGCCAGCAGTCCGATCCTAGACTCAGAGACCCAGTACTTC
d_gene: NA; v_gene: TRBV3-1/TRBV3-2; abundance: NA; j_gene: TRBJ2-1; CDR3aa: CASSQGAELEQFF; CDR3nt: TGTGCCAGCAGCCAGGGGGCGGAGCTAGAGCAGTTCTTC
d_gene: NA; v_gene: TRBV28; abundance: NA; j_gene: TRBJ1-2; CDR3aa: CASTPESYTF; CDR3nt: TGTGCCAGCACCCCCGAGAGCTACACCTTC
d_gene: TRBD1; v_gene: TRBV24-1; abundance: once; j_gene: TRBJ1-6; CDR3aa: CATRQDRGDSPLHF; CDR3nt: TGTGCCACCAGGCAGGACAGGGGGGATTCACCCCTCCACTTT
d_gene: TRBD1; v_gene: TRBV2; abundance: NA; j_gene: TRBJ2-7; CDR3aa: CASRMDRASYEQYF; CDR3nt: TGTGCCAGCAGAATGGACAGGGCGTCCTACGAGCAGTACTTC
d_gene: NA; v_gene: TRBV14; abundance: NA; j_gene: TRBJ1-1; CDR3aa: CASSQVGGDTEAFF; CDR3nt: TGTGCCAGCAGCCAAGTTGGCGGAGACACTGAAGCTTTCTTT
d_gene: NA; v_gene: TRBV11-1; abundance: NA; j_gene: TRBJ2-1; CDR3aa: CASSLGLGNNEQFF; CDR3nt: TGTGCCAGCAGCTTAGGACTAGGGAACAATGAGCAGTTCTTC
d_gene: TRBD2; v_gene: TRBV5-4; abundance: NA; j_gene: TRBJ2-1; CDR3aa: CASSSGTSGMGNEQFF; CDR3nt: TGTGCCAGCAGCTCCGGGACTAGCGGGATGGGCAATGAGCAGTTCTTC
d_gene: TRBD1; v_gene: TRBV5-1; abundance: once; j_gene: TRBJ1-2; CDR3aa: CASSSGQGVGDYTF; CDR3nt: TGCGCCAGCAGCAGCGGACAGGGGGTGGGAGACTACACCTTC
d_gene: TRBD2; v_gene: TRBV5-1; abundance: NA; j_gene: TRBJ2-3; CDR3aa: CASSLKHSGGAHTQYF; CDR3nt: TGCGCCAGCAGCCTAAAACATAGCGGGGGGGCTCATACGCAGTATTTT
d_gene: NA; v_gene: TRBV24-1; abundance: NA; j_gene: TRBJ2-1; CDR3aa: CATSDLIFSKEDEQFF; CDR3nt: TGTGCCACCAGTGATTTAATATTTAGCAAAGAGGATGAGCAGTTCTTC
d_gene: TRBD2; v_gene: TRBV13; abundance: NA; j_gene: TRBJ2-1; CDR3aa: CASSFRRGGAGNEQFF; CDR3nt: TGTGCCAGCAGCTTCCGGCGCGGGGGGGCAGGGAATGAGCAGTTCTTC
d_gene: TRBD1; v_gene: TRBV7-2; abundance: NA; j_gene: TRBJ1-2; CDR3aa: CASSPGTANYGYTF; CDR3nt: TGTGCCAGCAGCCCCGGGACAGCTAACTATGGCTACACCTTC
d_gene: TRBD2; v_gene: TRBV5-6; abundance: NA; j_gene: TRBJ2-1; CDR3aa: CASSLREVRDEQFF; CDR3nt: TGTGCCAGCAGCTTGCGGGAGGTAAGGGATGAGCAGTTCTTC
d_gene: TRBD1; v_gene: TRBV5-1; abundance: NA; j_gene: TRBJ1-1; CDR3aa: CASRRTGEGTEAFF; CDR3nt: TGCGCCAGCCGGAGGACAGGGGAGGGCACTGAAGCTTTCTTT
d_gene: TRBD1; v_gene: TRBV19; abundance: NA; j_gene: TRBJ2-3; CDR3aa: CASRRQGRRTDTQYF; CDR3nt: TGTGCCAGTAGACGACAGGGGCGAAGGACAGATACGCAGTATTTT
d_gene: NA; v_gene: TRBV5-1; abundance: few; j_gene: TRBJ1-1; CDR3aa: CASSYADGDEAFF; CDR3nt: TGCGCCAGCAGCTACGCAGACGGAGATGAAGCTTTCTTT
d_gene: NA; v_gene: TRBV6-2/TRBV6-3; abundance: NA; j_gene: TRBJ1-1; CDR3aa: CASSYATESEAFF; CDR3nt: TGTGCCAGCAGTTACGCTACAGAGTCCGAAGCTTTCTTT
d_gene: NA; v_gene: TRBV28; abundance: NA; j_gene: TRBJ1-2; CDR3aa: CASSLLRRVGSNYGYTF; CDR3nt: TGTGCCAGCAGTTTGCTTAGGCGTGTGGGCAGCAACTATGGCTACACCTTC
d_gene: NA; v_gene: TRBV10-3; abundance: NA; j_gene: TRBJ1-2; CDR3aa: CASGEGRSYGYTF; CDR3nt: TGTGCCAGTGGGGAGGGAAGAAGCTATGGCTACACCTTC
d_gene: NA; v_gene: TRBV6-1; abundance: NA; j_gene: TRBJ1-2; CDR3aa: CASSEQGNLYGYTF; CDR3nt: TGTGCCAGCAGTGAACAGGGCAACCTCTATGGCTACACCTTC
d_gene: TRBD2; v_gene: TRBV25-1; abundance: NA; j_gene: TRBJ2-7; CDR3aa: CASSEYTGSGRGNEQYF; CDR3nt: TGTGCCAGCAGTGAATATACCGGCAGCGGGAGAGGGAACGAGCAGTACTTC
d_gene: NA; v_gene: TRBV7-2; abundance: NA; j_gene: TRBJ1-1; CDR3aa: CASSLVRRSEAFF; CDR3nt: TGTGCCAGCAGCTTAGTGAGGCGTTCTGAAGCTTTCTTT
d_gene: NA; v_gene: TRBV24-1; abundance: NA; j_gene: TRBJ1-6; CDR3aa: CATSDAGLGSPLHF; CDR3nt: TGTGCCACCAGTGACGCAGGGTTAGGTTCACCCCTCCACTTT
d_gene: TRBD2; v_gene: TRBV24-1; abundance: NA; j_gene: TRBJ2-1; CDR3aa: CATRSGLAGDEQFF; CDR3nt: TGTGCCACCAGATCGGGACTAGCGGGAGATGAGCAGTTCTTC
d_gene: TRBD1; v_gene: TRBV6-5; abundance: NA; j_gene: TRBJ1-6; CDR3aa: CASSYFGQENSPLHF; CDR3nt: TGTGCCAGCAGTTACTTCGGACAGGAGAATTCACCCCTCCACTTT
d_gene: TRBD1; v_gene: TRBV24-1; abundance: NA; j_gene: TRBJ2-5; CDR3aa: CATSGQSETQYF; CDR3nt: TGTGCCACTTCGGGACAGTCGGAGACCCAGTACTTC
d_gene: TRBD1; v_gene: TRBV7-2; abundance: once; j_gene: TRBJ1-1; CDR3aa: CASKDRVNTEAFF; CDR3nt: TGTGCCAGTAAAGACAGGGTCAACACTGAAGCTTTCTTT
d_gene: NA; v_gene: TRBV2; abundance: once; j_gene: TRBJ2-1; CDR3aa: CASRDPTGSNNEQFF; CDR3nt: TGTGCCAGCAGGGACCCCACCGGGAGTAACAATGAGCAGTTCTTC
d_gene: NA; v_gene: TRBV24-1; abundance: NA; j_gene: TRBJ2-1; CDR3aa: CATSDPTGESYNEQFF; CDR3nt: TGTGCCACCAGTGACCCCACTGGGGAGTCCTACAATGAGCAGTTCTTC